These 26 T cell receptor beta chains were all obtained from the same sample, sequenced in a study of shared T cell receptors in the human thymus. The repertoire was sequenced with immunoSEQ multiplex PCR; TCRdb's copy has only in-frame clones and lacks some. The sample carries hundreds of thousands of clones, 75% to 90% recorded once. Another study also made use of these data, one on human thymus T cells.

The sequencing input was thymocytes. The receptors shown here come from a girl under three years old with a congenital heart defect.

The rearrangement uses TRBV7-3 and TRBJ2-3; TRBD2 is a possible D gene (6 bases). The CDR3 sequence is 15 residues long. The ends were cut back, 2 bases at V and 5 bases at J, with 14 bases in the middle. CDR1 and CDR2 (germline): SGHTA, FQGTGA. The CDR3 reads CASSLAPGEEDTQYF. The CDR3 nucleotides read TGTGCCAGCAGCTTAGCACCGGGAGAGGAAGATACGCAGTATTTT. The full variable domain, its missing parts supplied by reference TRBV7-3 and TRBJ2-3, is GAGVSQTPSNKVTEKGKYVELRCDPISGHTALYWYRQSLGQGPEFLIYFQGTGAADDSGLPNDRFFAVRPEGSVSTLKIQRTERGDSAVYLCASSLAPGEEDTQYFGPGTRLTVL.

The CDR3 loop is CASTLIQGVNEQFF. The CDR3 bases are TGTGCCAGCACCCTGATACAGGGGGTGAATGAGCAGTTCTTC. V is TRBV27 and J is TRBJ2-1; 8 nucleotides line up with TRBD1. Germline values: CDR1 MNHEY, CDR2 SMNVEV (reference sequence). V trimming: 7 bases; J trimming: 7 bases; junction bases outside the gene matches: 9. There are 14 residues in the CDR3.

This clone was detected only once. V gene TRBV5-4 combines with J gene TRBJ2-3; 7 bases fit TRBD1. The V gene's germline CDR1 is SGHNT and CDR2 YYREEE (reference sequence). The CDR3 is 19 residues long. J was trimmed by 0 bases and V by 4 bases; bases with no gene match: 17. The CDR3 sequence is CASSRFGQEQFASTDTQYF. Here the CDR3 DNA reads TGTGCCAGCAGCCGTTTTGGACAGGAACAGTTTGCTAGCACAGATACGCAGTATTTT.

The J gene is TRBJ2-7, the V gene TRBV6-1; 11 nucleotides line up with TRBD2. CDR3 length: 15 residues. Germline CDR1 is MNHNS and CDR2 is SASEGT. V was clipped by 6 bases and J by 4 bases; unmatched bases: 8. In DNA, the CDR3 is TGTGCCAGCAGGCGCCCGATAGCGGGGGGGTACGAGCAGTACTTC. Its translation is CASRRPIAGGYEQYF.

A note on this clone: Its ends do not fully match the called genes, so a read error is possible. This chain uses TRBV10-3 with TRBJ1-3; TRBD1 agrees at 9 bases. Per the germline V gene, CDR1 is ENHRY and CDR2 is SYGVKD. The CDR3 extends over 17 amino acids. This CDR3 reads CAIRERGQGPRWNTIYF. CDR3 sequence (DNA): TGTGCCATCCGTGAAAGAGGACAGGGGCCAAGGTGGAACACCATATATTTT.

V usage is TRBV7-8 and J usage is TRBJ2-2, with 8 bases identical to TRBD1. This CDR3 spans 16 amino acids. CDR1 is SGHVS, CDR2 FQNEAQ, per germline. Germline trimming cut 3 bases from V and 4 bases from J; bases unmatched to any gene: 7. In nucleotides, the CDR3 is TGTGCCAGCAGCTTGCGCAGGGGGCTTATCACCGGGGAGCTGTTTTTT. Its protein product is CASSLRRGLITGELFF.

The genes are TRBV28 and TRBJ1-1; 10 nucleotides agree with TRBD1. CDR1 is MDHEN, CDR2 SYDVKM, per germline. With 6 bases clipped from V and 3 bases from J, the junction kept 13 bases outside the gene matches. The CDR3 is 17 amino acids. This chain's CDR3 is CASRPTGGEDRDTEAFF. DNA of the CDR3: TGTGCCAGCAGACCGACAGGGGGCGAGGATAGGGACACTGAAGCTTTCTTT.

J is TRBJ2-6 and V is TRBV5-1; 7 positions agree with TRBD1. The CDR3 is 19 amino acids. Unmatched junction bases numbered 12, after V lost 3 bases and J lost 0 bases. In germline, CDR1 is SGHRS, CDR2 YFSETQ. The CDR3 bases are TGCGCCAGCAGCTGGAAACCGACAGGGACACACTCTGGGGCCAACGTCCTGACTTTC. This translates into CASSWKPTGTHSGANVLTF.

The chain uses TRBV5-1 and TRBJ1-3; D unclear. Germline V CDR1 and CDR2: SGHRS, YFSETQ. The CDR3 runs to 19 residues. V lost 4 bases to trimming and J lost 1 base, with 24 bases between them. The CDR3 is CASSEAPVPPPRSGNTIYF. The CDR3 DNA follows: TGCGCCAGCAGCGAGGCACCCGTTCCACCACCCCGGTCTGGAAACACCATATATTTT.

To note about this clone: This same CDR3 is encoded by further DNA sequences in the sample. V usage is TRBV27 and J usage is TRBJ1-6, with D unresolved. The CDR3 is 13 residues long. V shed 5 bases and J shed 9 bases, with 11 bases lying between them. Germline V gene data show CDR1 as MNHEY and CDR2 as SMNVEV (reference sequence). The CDR3 loop reads CASSLRSTSPLHF. The CDR3 nucleotides read TGTGCCAGCAGTCTCAGGTCCACTTCACCCCTCCACTTT.

The chain has TRBV7-8 and TRBJ2-5, with 9 bases matching TRBD2. From germline, CDR1 is SGHVS and CDR2 FQNEAQ. Germline trimming cut 2 bases from V and 9 bases from J; bases unmatched to any gene: 19. The CDR3 covers 18 residues. As DNA, the CDR3 is TGTGCCAGCAGCTTATTTGACTTGGGACTAGCCCATCTGGTGGCCCAGTACTTC. This sequence encodes CASSLFDLGLAHLVAQYF.

This chain joins TRBV5-3 and TRBJ2-2; the D gene is possibly TRBD2 (5 bases). TRBV5-3 qualifies as an ORF whose function is uncertain. The CDR3 covers 18 residues. V was trimmed by 4 bases and J by 3 bases, leaving 22 bases between them. The CDR3 is CARSRREGAGEYTGELFF. DNA of the CDR3: TGTGCCAGAAGCCGCCGCGAGGGCGCAGGAGAGTACACCGGGGAGCTGTTTTTT.

The rearrangement links TRBV29-1 to TRBJ2-7, with TRBD1 identical over 7 bases. Germline CDR1 SQVTM, CDR2 ANQGSEA. The CDR3 extends over 14 amino acids. The ends lost 1 base at V and 2 bases at J; junction bases unmatched: 5. The CDR3 loop reads CSVEVGTDTYEQYF. The CDR3 region has the DNA TGCAGCGTTGAAGTAGGGACAGATACCTACGAGCAGTACTTC.

The chain joins TRBV6-4 to TRBJ1-2, with D possibly matching TRBD1 (5 bases). This CDR3 contains 15 residues. The germline CDR1 and CDR2 sequences are MRHNA and SNTAGT. The ends were cut back, 3 bases at V and 3 bases at J, with 14 bases in the middle. CDR3 region: CASSEDGGVDYGYTF. CDR3 DNA: TGTGCCAGCAGTGAGGATGGAGGGGTGGACTATGGCTACACCTTC.

V is TRBV30 and J is TRBJ2-5, with D possibly TRBD1 on 6 matching bases. V shed 8 bases and J shed 3 bases, with 22 bases lying between them. The CDR3 extends over 15 amino acids. Per germline, CDR1 GTSNPN and CDR2 SVGIG (reference sequence). The CDR3 sequence: CARNRDTPNEETQYF. DNA for the CDR3: TGTGCCCGGAACCGGGACACCCCAAATGAAGAGACCCAGTACTTC. The full variable domain, in which reference TRBV30 and TRBJ2-5 provide the parts outside the CDR3, is SQTIHQWPATLVQPVGSPLSLECTVEGTSNPNLYWYRQAAGRGLQLLFYSVGIGQISSEVPQNLSASRPQDRQFILSSKKLLLSDSGFYLCARNRDTPNEETQYFGPGTRLLVL.

The chain recombines TRBV19 with TRBJ2-7; 7 bases agree with TRBD2. In germline, CDR1 is LNHDA, CDR2 SQIVND (reference sequence). V gave up 7 bases and J gave up 5 bases; unmatched junction bases: 11. This CDR3 is built from 14 residues. The CDR3 sequence is CASTHGGVEDEQYF. As DNA, the CDR3 is TGTGCCAGTACCCATGGGGGGGTAGAAGACGAGCAGTACTTC. Full variable domain (remainder filled in from reference TRBV19 and TRBJ2-7): DGGITQSPKYLFRKEGQNVTLSCEQNLNHDAMYWYRQDPGQGLRLIYYSQIVNDFQKGDIAEGYSVSREKKESFPLTVTSAQKNPTAFYLCASTHGGVEDEQYFGPGTRLTVT.

V usage is TRBV5-1 and J usage is TRBJ1-2, with 7 bases lining up with TRBD1. The CDR3 has 15 residues. Trimming cost V 7 bases and J 8 bases; bases outside gene matches: 17. CDR1 is SGHRS and CDR2 is YFSETQ in the germline V gene. The CDR3: CASRRDSPWEGGYTF. The CDR3 DNA is TGCGCCAGCCGCCGGGACAGCCCTTGGGAAGGGGGCTACACCTTC.

V gene TRBV11-2 combines with J gene TRBJ1-6; maybe TRBD1 (5 bases). V lost 1 base and J 6 bases, leaving 10 bases between the germline ends. The CDR3 sequence is 15 residues long. CDR1 and CDR2 (germline): SGHAT, FQNNGV. The chain's CDR3 is CASSLGQGGNSPLHF. The CDR3 DNA sequence: TGTGCCAGCAGCTTAGGGCAGGGCGGTAATTCACCCCTCCACTTT.

The chain couples TRBV6-5 to TRBJ2-1, with 7 bases matching TRBD1. The CDR3 is made up of 13 amino acids. CDR1 MNHEY and CDR2 SVGAGI come from the germline V gene. Unmatched junction bases numbered 4, after V lost 2 bases and J lost 9 bases. CDR3 sequence (DNA): TGTGCCAGCAGTTACGCGGCAGGGGGTGAGCAGTTCTTC. It yields the protein CASSYAAGGEQFF.

This sequence joins TRBV7-2 and TRBJ1-5, with D possibly being TRBD1 (6 bases). This CDR3 has 15 residues. Germline CDR1 is SGHTA and CDR2 is FQGNSA. V lost 1 base to trimming and J lost 7 bases, with 14 bases between them. The CDR3 DNA reads TGTGCCAGCAGCTTAGATACAGGGCAGGAACAGCCCCAGCATTTT. Translation: CASSLDTGQEQPQHF.

The chain combines TRBV5-1 with TRBJ1-2, with 7 bases lining up with TRBD1. The CDR3 loop spans 13 amino acids. In germline, CDR1 is SGHRS, CDR2 YFSETQ. The ends lost 0 bases at V and 7 bases at J; junction bases unmatched: 3. CDR3 nucleotide sequence: TGCGCCAGCAGCTTGGGCAGGGGGATTGGCTACACCTTC. Translated: CASSLGRGIGYTF. The full variable domain, with the rest looked up from reference TRBV5-1 and TRBJ1-2, is KAGVTQTPRYLIKTRGQQVTLSCSPISGHRSVSWYQQTPGQGLQFLFEYFSETQRNKGNFPGRFSGRQFSNSRSEMNVSTLELGDSALYLCASSLGRGIGYTFGSGTRLTVV.

The CDR3 sequence is CASSHTGGPDEKLFF. The DNA of the CDR3 is TGTGCCAGCAGCCATACAGGGGGCCCTGATGAAAAACTGTTTTTT. This chain uses TRBV7-6 with TRBJ1-4; 9 bases agree with TRBD1. Germline CDR1 SGHVS, CDR2 FNYEAQ. With V trimmed by 5 bases and J by 6 bases, 7 bases remained unmatched. The CDR3 is 15 amino acids.

This chain connects TRBV10-3 to TRBJ1-1; D is possibly TRBD1 (5 bases). The CDR3 is made up of 13 amino acids. CDR1 ENHRY and CDR2 SYGVKD come from the germline V gene. The V gene lost 10 bases and the J gene lost 1 base, with 13 bases spanning the gap. The CDR3 reads CATGGEPNTEAFF. In DNA, the CDR3 is TGTGCCACCGGGGGGGAACCGAACACTGAAGCTTTCTTT.

The V and J genes are TRBV28 and TRBJ1-3, with TRBD1 as a possible D gene (5 bases). Trimming pared 4 bases from V and 9 bases from J, leaving 22 bases between. Germline V lookup: CDR1 MDHEN, CDR2 SYDVKM. The CDR3 loop spans 16 amino acids. The DNA of the CDR3 is TGTGCCAGCAGTTGGCGGGACGGGAGAGGATGGCCCACCATATATTTT. Protein product: CASSWRDGRGWPTIYF.

In its sample, this clone was seen a few times. The V and J genes are TRBV5-1 and TRBJ1-2; D call uncertain. This CDR3 is 14 amino acids long. Looked up from germline, CDR1 is SGHRS and CDR2 is YFSETQ. V lost 6 bases and J lost 1, with 13 bases in between. The CDR3, as DNA: TGCGCCAGCAAGTCTACAGACATTAACTATGGCTACACCTTC. Protein product: CASKSTDINYGYTF.

J is TRBJ2-1 and V is TRBV14; TRBD1 matches at 9 bases. The CDR3 is made up of 20 amino acids. Germline V gene lookup returns CDR1 SGHDN and CDR2 FVKESK. Trimming cost V 1 base and J 0 bases; bases outside gene matches: 13. The CDR3 DNA reads as TGTGCCAGCAGCCAAGGATCCAACAGGGGGCGGGTGAGCTCCTACAATGAGCAGTTCTTC. It codes for CASSQGSNRGRVSSYNEQFF.